These 19 T cell receptor beta chains originate from one sample sequenced in a study of cytomegalovirus exposure and HLA in healthy donors. A multiplex PCR was run with 60 Vbeta primers and 13 Jbeta primers. This table comes from immunoSEQ multiplex PCR, and its TCRdb copy is limited to in-frame clones, with some not included. The table lists about 160,000 clones, around 80% of them singletons. Specimen: PBMCs. Receptor source: a male donor in good health and CMV-seropositive.

J is TRBJ1-5 and V is TRBV6-5; 7 nucleotides align to TRBD1. Germline assignment: CDR1 MNHEY and CDR2 SVGAGI. This CDR3 is 15 amino acids long. The V segment lost 0 bases and the J segment 7 bases; nucleotides outside the gene matches: 6. The CDR3 coding sequence is TGTGCCAGCAGTTACTCGACAGGGCGAAGGCAGCCCCAGCATTTT. Protein: CASSYSTGRRQPQHF.

This rearrangement joins TRBV28 to TRBJ1-1; 9 bases line up with TRBD1. There are 15 residues in the CDR3. Trimming removed 6 bases from V and 4 bases from J; junction bases left unmatched: 9. The germline CDR1 and CDR2 sequences are MDHEN and SYDVKM. Written as DNA, the CDR3 is TGTGCCAGCAGGGACCGGACAGGGGTTGGCACTGAAGCTTTCTTT. Translation gives CASRDRTGVGTEAFF.

With respect to this clone: This specimen includes other DNA sequences encoding the same CDR3. This chain uses TRBV18 with TRBJ1-1; D is unresolved. This CDR3 has 13 amino acids. Germline V CDR1 and CDR2: KGHSH, LQKENI. V shed 5 bases and J shed 0 bases, with 7 bases lying between them. The CDR3, as DNA: TGTGCCAGCTCAGGCGGCCTGAACACTGAAGCTTTCTTT. Its protein is CASSGGLNTEAFF.

The genes are TRBV27 and TRBJ2-5, with D maybe TRBD1 (6 bases). The germline V gene has CDR1 MNHEY and CDR2 SMNVEV (reference sequence). Trimming removed 4 bases at V and 4 bases at J, with 25 bases between. The CDR3 length is 18 residues. In DNA, the CDR3 is TGTGCCAGCAGTTCAACGATTGTCAGGGGACCTCATGCAGAGACCCAGTACTTC. Its protein product is CASSSTIVRGPHAETQYF.

V is TRBV7-2 and J is TRBJ2-5; 7 nucleotides align to TRBD2. CDR1 is SGHTA and CDR2 is FQGNSA in the germline V gene. Trimming removed 1 base from V and 3 bases from J; junction bases left unmatched: 8. This CDR3 has 16 residues. CDR3 DNA: TGTGCCAGCAGCTTAGTTGGTTTGGGAGGGGAAGAGACCCAGTACTTC. Encoded protein: CASSLVGLGGEETQYF.

The V and J genes are TRBV10-3 and TRBJ2-7; 8 bases align to TRBD1. The CDR3 consists of 14 residues. CDR1 and CDR2 from the germline V gene are ENHRY and SYGVKD. The V gene end was trimmed by 8 bases and the J gene end by 0 bases; junction bases not matched to a gene: 6. The CDR3 here is CAIRQGSDSYEQYF. The CDR3 DNA is TGTGCCATCCGACAGGGGTCCGACTCCTACGAGCAGTACTTC.

The rearrangement joins TRBV30 to TRBJ2-7; D ambiguous. Germline CDR1 reads GTSNPN; CDR2 reads SVGIG (reference sequence). The CDR3 is 14 amino acids. The V end was cut by 2 bases, the J end by 0 bases, with 11 bases between. For the CDR3, the DNA is TGTGCCTGGAGTAAACTACTCTACTCCTACGAGCAGTACTTC. This gives the protein CAWSKLLYSYEQYF.

This sequence joins TRBV28 and TRBJ2-1; possible D gene TRBD2, 6 bases. This CDR3 region has 16 residues. Germline-derived CDR1 and CDR2 are MDHEN and SYDVKM. V lost 4 bases, J lost 0 bases, and 13 bases lay in between. The CDR3 sequence: CASSWASASSYNEQFF. DNA for the CDR3: TGTGCCAGCAGTTGGGCTAGCGCGAGCTCCTACAATGAGCAGTTCTTC.

The V and J genes are TRBV14 and TRBJ1-1; 8 positions agree with TRBD1. V dropped 0 bases and J dropped 4; count of bases not matched to a gene: 10. The germline gives CDR1 SGHDN, CDR2 FVKESK. The CDR3 length is 17 residues. Here the CDR3 reads CASSQDGGRGLRTEAFF. CDR3 sequence (DNA): TGTGCCAGCAGCCAAGATGGGGGCAGGGGGCTACGCACTGAAGCTTTCTTT.

This clone has a handful of counts. The chain has TRBV14 and TRBJ2-5; a weak D match, TRBD2 (5 bases). Between the trimmed V and J ends, which lost 0 bases and 11 bases, there was a span of 10 bases. This CDR3 region has 12 residues. Germline V gives CDR1 SGHDN, CDR2 FVKESK. CDR3 protein: CASSQEPRTQYF. The CDR3 DNA reads as TGTGCCAGCAGCCAAGAACCCAGGACTCAGTACTTC.

The genes are TRBV23-1 and TRBJ1-5; D gene ambiguous. TRBV23-1 is assigned to the ORF class and has an uncertain function. The V and J ends lost 7 bases and 6 bases respectively, with 28 bases between them. The CDR3 is 18 residues long. CDR3 nucleotide sequence: TGCGCCAGCATCGGATCTCGAGGGAGGGTTATAGTTAGTCAGCCCCAGCATTTT. This sequence encodes CASIGSRGRVIVSQPQHF.

The CDR3 region is CASSFSPSGRYGYTF. CDR3 DNA: TGTGCCAGCAGTTTCTCCCCTTCTGGCAGGTATGGCTACACCTTC. The genes are TRBV27 and TRBJ1-2; D gene ambiguous. Looked up from germline, CDR1 is MNHEY and CDR2 is SMNVEV (reference sequence). This CDR3 is built from 15 residues. V was pared by 3 bases and J by 5 bases, with 16 bases between.

The chain couples TRBV6-5 to TRBJ2-2, with 9 bases matching TRBD1. CDR1 and CDR2 from the germline V gene are MNHEY and SVGAGI. The CDR3 is made up of 14 amino acids. After removal of 8 bases from V and 3 bases from J, the junction contained 4 bases not matched to a gene. CDR3 loop: CASRGQGDTGELFF. As DNA, the CDR3 is TGTGCCAGCCGGGGACAGGGAGACACCGGGGAGCTGTTTTTT.

J is TRBJ2-2 and V is TRBV7-9; 8 bases are shared with TRBD1. CDR3 length: 16 amino acids. In germline, CDR1 is SEHNR, CDR2 FQNEAQ (reference sequence). Germline trimming cut 6 bases from V and 3 bases from J; bases unmatched to any gene: 9. This CDR3 reads CASSSPLQGDTGELFF. The CDR3 coding sequence is TGTGCCAGCAGTTCTCCTTTACAGGGGGACACCGGGGAGCTGTTTTTT.

This clone has more than one count but fewer than ten. The V and J genes are TRBV11-2 and TRBJ2-7; TRBD1 is a possible D gene (5 bases). This CDR3 spans 15 amino acids. Germline CDR1 is SGHAT and CDR2 is FQNNGV. Deletions cut 5 bases from V and 1 base from J, with 15 bases between. CDR3 nucleotides: TGTGCCAGCAGCCTCCGAGAAGGGGTTTCCTACGAGCAGTACTTC. This encodes CASSLREGVSYEQYF.

The gene calls are TRBV19 and TRBJ1-2; no clear D gene. The CDR3 length is 15 residues. V lost 5 bases and J lost 2, with 15 bases in between. Germline assignment: CDR1 LNHDA and CDR2 SQIVND (reference sequence). The CDR3 bases are TGTGCCAGTAGTCAGACTCCGTTCGGGAACTATGGCTACACCTTC. Residues: CASSQTPFGNYGYTF.

In this sample, this clone turned up once. The V gene is TRBV6-6, the J gene TRBJ1-4, with a weak D call TRBD1 (6 bases). Looked up from germline, CDR1 is MNHNY and CDR2 is SVGAGI (reference sequence). The germline V and J ends were trimmed by 4 bases and 8 bases, with 14 bases remaining between them. The CDR3 spans 14 residues. This CDR3 reads CASSLVGGGEKLFF. In DNA form, the CDR3 reads TGTGCCAGCAGTTTAGTGGGAGGGGGGGAAAAACTGTTTTTT.

The CDR3 sequence is CASSHSSGSYNEQFF. CDR3 in DNA: TGTGCCAGCAGCCACTCTAGCGGGAGTTACAATGAGCAGTTCTTC. This chain links TRBV6-5 with TRBJ2-1; 10 bases align to TRBD2. The CDR3 is made up of 15 amino acids. Germline trimming cut 6 bases from V and 4 bases from J; bases unmatched to any gene: 6. Germline CDR1 reads MNHEY; CDR2 reads SVGAGI.

This clone was observed a handful of times. The chain uses TRBV27 and TRBJ2-1; D perhaps matches TRBD2 (6 bases). Germline V gene lookup returns CDR1 MNHEY and CDR2 SMNVEV (reference sequence). The CDR3 totals 16 residues. The germline V and J ends were trimmed by 4 bases and 6 bases, with 19 bases remaining between them. The CDR3 sequence: CASSSRGGGFFNEQFF. The CDR3 coding sequence is TGTGCCAGCAGTTCCCGGGGAGGAGGTTTCTTCAATGAGCAGTTCTTC.